Following are 23 T cell receptor beta chains from one sample sequenced in a study of blood T cell repertoires in COVID-19. Some clones are missing from TCRdb's copy, which holds only in-frame ones; the method was immunoSEQ multiplex PCR. This table holds roughly 250,000 clones, 83% found once. Material: peripheral blood. Source of these receptors: a woman aged 50 to 60 with acute or convalescent COVID-19.

CDR3 sequence reads: CASSLRTRAGYTF. The CDR3 coding sequence is TGCGCCAGCAGCCTAAGGACACGGGCGGGCTACACCTTC. The chain carries TRBV5-1 and TRBJ1-2; tentatively, D is TRBD1 (5 bases). Trimming took off 4 bases at V and 8 bases at J, with 15 bases between the two ends. The germline V gene encodes CDR1 SGHRS and CDR2 YFSETQ. The CDR3 is made up of 13 amino acids.

J is TRBJ2-7 and V is TRBV29-1; maybe TRBD1 (5 bases). Per germline, CDR1 SQVTM and CDR2 ANQGSEA. V was trimmed by 4 bases and J by 5 bases, leaving 9 bases between them. The CDR3 length is 11 residues. The CDR3, as DNA: TGCAGCGTTGGGACACCCCACGAGCAGTACTTC. Its translation: CSVGTPHEQYF.

The chain links TRBV6-5 to TRBJ2-7, with 9 bases matching TRBD2. The CDR3 runs 14 residues. Germline CDR1 reads MNHEY; CDR2 reads SVGAGI. After removal of 5 bases from V and 3 bases from J, the junction contained 5 bases not matched to a gene. The CDR3: CASSRREGLYEQYF. The CDR3 coding sequence is TGTGCCAGCAGTCGGCGGGAGGGGCTCTACGAGCAGTACTTC.

This chain connects TRBV5-1 to TRBJ2-5, with no clear D. V lost 0 bases, J lost 5 bases, and 17 bases lay in between. Germline loops: CDR1 SGHRS, CDR2 YFSETQ. The CDR3 is made up of 16 amino acids. CDR3 bases: TGCGCCAGCAGCTTGGATCGTAGAGGCGGTGGGGAGACCCAGTACTTC. Translation gives CASSLDRRGGGETQYF.

V and J are TRBV2 and TRBJ2-1; 11 bases match TRBD2. The CDR3 has 16 amino acids. CDR1 and CDR2 (germline): SNHLY, FYNNEI. V lost 3 bases to trimming and J lost 9 bases; unmatched junction nucleotides: 10. CDR3 in DNA: TGTGCCAGCAGTGAGATAGTACTAGCGGGAGCCGCTGAGCAGTTCTTC. Its translation is CASSEIVLAGAAEQFF.

V gene TRBV30 combines with J gene TRBJ1-1, with TRBD1 matching over 9 bases. The junction had 5 bases not matched to a gene; V was cut back by 5 bases and J by 10 bases. This CDR3 comprises 11 residues. The germline V gene encodes CDR1 GTSNPN and CDR2 SVGIG (reference sequence). The CDR3 DNA reads as TGTGCCTGGGGGGAACAGGGGGCAGCTTTCTTT. It encodes CAWGEQGAAFF.

The chain employs TRBV18 and TRBJ2-1; the match to TRBD1 covers 8 bases. Germline assignment: CDR1 KGHSH and CDR2 LQKENI. The CDR3 has 15 amino acids. Trimming cost V 3 bases and J 0 bases; bases outside gene matches: 1. The CDR3 nucleotides read TGTGCCAGCTCACCGACAGGGGCCTCCTACAATGAGCAGTTCTTC. This encodes CASSPTGASYNEQFF.

The CDR3 nucleotides read TGTGCCAGCAGTTTTCTCTCGAACACTGAAGCTTTCTTT. Translation gives CASSFLSNTEAFF. The chain carries TRBV28 and TRBJ1-1; D is uncertain. This CDR3 spans 13 amino acids. Germline CDR1 is MDHEN and CDR2 is SYDVKM. The V end lost 3 bases, the J end lost 1 base, and 6 bases lay between the germline ends.

The rearrangement joins TRBV2 to TRBJ2-3; 9 bases fit TRBD2. This CDR3 is 14 amino acids long. Germline lookup yields CDR1 SNHLY and CDR2 FYNNEI. Unmatched junction bases numbered 7, after V lost 8 bases and J lost 4 bases. The CDR3 DNA sequence: TGTGCCAGCGTGTTAGCGGGAGCCCCAGATACGCAGTATTTT. This translates into CASVLAGAPDTQYF.

The chain couples TRBV7-8 to TRBJ1-1, with 7 bases lining up with TRBD1. This CDR3 has 14 residues. The V segment lost 4 bases and the J segment 5 bases; nucleotides outside the gene matches: 7. Germline CDR1 and CDR2: SGHVS and FQNEAQ. DNA of the CDR3: TGTGCCAGCAGCTCCCAGGGGGGAGGTACTGAAGCTTTCTTT. It yields the protein CASSSQGGGTEAFF.

The genes are TRBV5-4 and TRBJ2-5, with D unresolved. CDR1 is SGHNT and CDR2 is YYREEE in the germline V gene (reference sequence). Trimming stripped 1 base from V and 2 bases from J, with 6 bases between. This CDR3 is built from 13 residues. The CDR3 loop is CASSLSVQETQYF. CDR3 DNA: TGTGCCAGCAGCTTGTCGGTACAAGAGACCCAGTACTTC.

This clone has a single count. The chain is built from TRBV7-9 and TRBJ2-2, with D unclear. The germline CDR1 and CDR2 sequences are SEHNR and FQNEAQ (reference sequence). The V and J ends lost 5 bases and 9 bases respectively, with 13 bases between them. The CDR3 totals 13 residues. The CDR3 region is CASSITTARELFF. CDR3 DNA sequence: TGTGCCAGCAGCATAACGACTGCGAGGGAGCTGTTTTTT.

This chain joins TRBV28 and TRBJ2-7; D perhaps matches TRBD1 (6 bases). V was pared by 6 bases and J by 4 bases, with 16 bases between. The CDR3 sequence is 14 residues long. The germline CDR1 and CDR2 sequences are MDHEN and SYDVKM. The CDR3 DNA reads as TGTGCCAGCAGCCTCCCCGACAGGAAATACGAGCAGTACTTC. Its protein product is CASSLPDRKYEQYF. The full variable domain, with the rest looked up from reference TRBV28 and TRBJ2-7, is DVKVTQSSRYLVKRTGEKVFLECVQDMDHENMFWYRQDPGLGLRLIYFSYDVKMKEKGDIPEGYSVSREKKERFSLILESASTNQTSMYLCASSLPDRKYEQYFGPGTRLTVT.

V is TRBV28 and J is TRBJ1-1; a possible D gene is TRBD1 (6 bases). Germline CDR1 is MDHEN and CDR2 is SYDVKM. V was clipped by 6 bases and J by 11 bases, with 22 bases between them. The CDR3 spans 14 residues. The DNA of the CDR3 is TGTGCCAGCAGCCTTACGCAGGGGTTGCGTGGGGCTTTCTTT. Translation: CASSLTQGLRGAFF.

The V gene is TRBV4-3, the J gene TRBJ2-7; a possible D gene is TRBD2 (5 bases). CDR1 LGHNA and CDR2 YSLEER come from the germline V gene. CDR3 length: 14 amino acids. V was clipped by 6 bases and J by 5 bases, with 17 bases between them. In DNA form, the CDR3 reads TGCGCCAGCAGTACCTTGGACTCTAACGACGAGCAGTACTTC. Its protein is CASSTLDSNDEQYF.

The chain joins TRBV27 to TRBJ2-7, with 7 bases fitting TRBD1. Unmatched junction bases numbered 7, after V lost 3 bases and J lost 2 bases. CDR3 size: 15 residues. In germline, CDR1 is MNHEY, CDR2 SMNVEV (reference sequence). The CDR3 region is CASSFTGVGAYEQYF. CDR3 nucleotides: TGTGCCAGCAGTTTCACAGGGGTGGGGGCCTACGAGCAGTACTTC.

The rearrangement joins TRBV3-1 (or the pseudogene TRBV3-2) to TRBJ2-1; the D is unclear. Germline-derived CDR1 and CDR2 are LGHDT and YNNKEL (reference sequence). This CDR3 comprises 14 residues. V was cut by 1 base and J by 9 bases, with 13 bases left in between. CDR3 residues: CASSQVESIGEQFF. The CDR3, as DNA: TGTGCCAGCAGCCAAGTGGAGTCAATCGGTGAGCAGTTCTTC.

The genes are TRBV9 and TRBJ1-2; D is ambiguous. Trimming removed 3 bases from V and 11 bases from J, with 23 bases in between. This CDR3 contains 15 residues. Germline loops: CDR1 SGDLS, CDR2 YYNGEE. The CDR3 protein is CASSAEAGFSVLYTF. Here the CDR3 DNA reads TGTGCCAGCAGCGCCGAGGCCGGATTTTCTGTGTTGTACACCTTC.

This clone was counted only a few times. The gene calls are TRBV18 and TRBJ1-3; a possible D gene is TRBD1 (6 bases). Germline V gene sequence: CDR1 KGHSH, CDR2 LQKENI. The CDR3 runs to 15 residues. The V end was cut by 6 bases, the J end by 3 bases, with 15 bases between. In DNA, the CDR3 is TGTGCCAGCTCGAAGGGACATTTGAATGGAAACACCATATATTTT. It encodes CASSKGHLNGNTIYF.

V gene TRBV18 combines with J gene TRBJ1-2, with D perhaps TRBD1 (5 bases). This CDR3 has 15 residues. The germline V gene encodes CDR1 KGHSH and CDR2 LQKENI. The germline V and J ends were trimmed by 0 bases and 4 bases, with 12 bases remaining between them. The CDR3 loop reads CASSPPVRQSYGYTF. In nucleotides, the CDR3 is TGTGCCAGCTCACCACCGGTCAGACAGTCCTATGGCTACACCTTC.

This chain joins TRBV27 and TRBJ2-1; TRBD1 might be the D (7 bases). This CDR3 has 16 residues. The germline CDR1 and CDR2 sequences are MNHEY and SMNVEV (reference sequence). V lost 3 bases and J lost 1, with 13 bases in between. CDR3 in amino acids: CASSLEGAGSYNEQFF. As DNA, the CDR3 is TGTGCCAGCAGTTTGGAGGGGGCGGGATCCTACAATGAGCAGTTCTTC.

The genes are TRBV4-1 and TRBJ1-4; tentatively, D is TRBD1 (5 bases). With 0 bases removed from V and 2 bases from J, the gap between germline ends came to 10 bases. Looked up from germline, CDR1 is MGHRA and CDR2 is YSYEKL. CDR3 length: 16 residues. The CDR3 is CASSQDVRVTNEKLFF. In DNA form, the CDR3 reads TGCGCCAGCAGCCAAGATGTCAGGGTGACTAATGAAAAACTGTTTTTT.

In this sample, this clone turned up a few times. The V and J genes are TRBV5-6 and TRBJ1-3, with a tentative D call TRBD1 (6 bases). The germline V gene encodes CDR1 SGHDT and CDR2 YYEEEE. V gave up 3 bases and J gave up 9 bases, with 16 bases separating them. The CDR3 has 14 residues. The CDR3 spells CASSSLQGFRTIYF. The CDR3 DNA sequence: TGTGCCAGCAGCTCGCTACAGGGTTTTCGCACCATATATTTT.